A single sample is the source of the 13 T cell receptor beta chains below, sequenced in a study of molecular identifiers for immune sequencing clone quantification. TCRdb processed the PCR reads anew with MiXCR; each CDR3 protein has one entry. Among about 640,000 distinct CDR3 sequences listed, 20% were seen once. Sequencing was carried out using naive CD8+ T cells from blood, with Jurkat cell RNA spiked in. The subset here: FACS-sorted CD8+CD4-CCR7+CD45RA+ naive T cells. Every receptor here comes from a human donor in good health. Some libraries in this study had Jurkat cell RNA spiked in.

The genes are TRBV7-6 and TRBJ2-5, with 11 bases aligning to TRBD2. There are 18 residues in the CDR3. Trimming cost V 1 base and J 2 bases; bases outside gene matches: 9. CDR1 and CDR2 (germline): SGHVS, FNYEAQ. DNA of the CDR3: TGTGCCAGCAGCTTAGTCACTAGCGGGAGAGGATGGCAAGAGACCCAGTACTTC. It codes for CASSLVTSGRGWQETQYF. Full variable domain (outside the CDR3, taken from reference TRBV7-6 and TRBJ2-5): GAGVSQSPRYKVTKRGQDVALRCDPISGHVSLYWYRQALGQGPEFLTYFNYEAQQDKSGLPNDRFSAERPEGSISTLTIQRTEQRDSAMYRCASSLVTSGRGWQETQYFGPGTRLLVL.

Regarding this clonotype: At one boundary the junction diverges from the germline segment, which might be a read error. The chain uses TRBV4-1 and TRBJ2-7; 8 bases line up with TRBD2. Germline V gene sequence: CDR1 MGHRA, CDR2 YSYEKL. There are 14 residues in the CDR3. CDR3 residues: CAGSQAGEGYGQYF. CDR3 nucleotide sequence: TGCGCCGGCAGCCAAGCGGGGGAGGGTTACGGGCAGTACTTC.

The chain joins TRBV15 to TRBJ2-7; no clear D. The CDR3 runs 13 residues. V was cut by 0 bases and J by 2 bases, with 5 bases left in between. Germline V CDR1 and CDR2: LNHNV, YYDKDF (reference sequence). DNA for the CDR3: TGTGCCACCAGCAGAGATCCAGCCTACGAGCAGTACTTC. It is translated as CATSRDPAYEQYF.

This chain links TRBV5-6 with TRBJ2-7; 9 nucleotides agree with TRBD1. The CDR3 extends over 20 amino acids. The trim removed 3 bases at V and 3 bases at J, leaving 22 bases unmatched. CDR1 SGHDT and CDR2 YYEEEE come from the germline V gene. CDR3 nucleotides: TGTGCCAGCAGCTCGGCCGGGACAGGGACGGGGGCTCGTAGATACTACGAGCAGTACTTC. Translation gives CASSSAGTGTGARRYYEQYF. The variable domain in full, with the rest retrieved from reference TRBV5-6 and TRBJ2-7, is DAGVTQSPTHLIKTRGQQVTLRCSPKSGHDTVSWYQQALGQGPQFIFQYYEEEERQRGNFPDRFSGHQFPNYSSELNVNALLLGDSALYLCASSSAGTGTGARRYYEQYFGPGTRLTVT.

This clonotype was found a few times. The chain carries TRBV12-3 or TRBV12-4 and TRBJ2-1; tentatively, D is TRBD2 (6 bases). CDR3 length: 16 residues. With 6 bases removed from V and 3 bases from J, the gap between germline ends came to 18 bases. Here the CDR3 DNA reads TGTGCCAGCAGCTCCGTTGGGGGGACGCTCTACAATGAGCAGTTCTTC. It specifies CASSSVGGTLYNEQFF.

This clonotype appeared many times. V and J are TRBV29-1 and TRBJ1-2; D gene unclear. This CDR3 is built from 11 residues. The V end lost 2 bases, the J end lost 7 bases, and 8 bases lay between the germline ends. Germline V gene data show CDR1 as SQVTM and CDR2 as ANQGSEA. The CDR3 DNA is TGCAGCGTTGAAAACTACGGTGGCTACACCTTC. Protein: CSVENYGGYTF. Full variable domain (remainder filled in from reference TRBV29-1 and TRBJ1-2): SAVISQKPSRDICQRGTSLTIQCQVDSQVTMMFWYRQQPGQSLTLIATANQGSEATYESGFVIDKFPISRPNLTFSTLTVSNMSPEDSSIYLCSVENYGGYTFGSGTRLTVV.

Points on this clonotype: This sequence may be a read error, since a much larger clone differs from it by one base. The J gene is TRBJ1-1, the V gene TRBV5-3; 10 bases agree with TRBD1. TRBV5-3 is an ORF, with its function uncertain. The trim removed 8 bases at V and 6 bases at J, leaving 22 bases unmatched. The CDR3 covers 18 residues. Written as DNA, the CDR3 is TGTGCCAGCAGATCAATCCCCGGGACAGGGGTTTTATCCTCTGAAGCTTTCTTT. It codes for CASRSIPGTGVLSSEAFF.

The table lists this clonotype with many counts. J is TRBJ1-2 and V is TRBV6-5; maybe TRBD1 (6 bases). Per germline, CDR1 MNHEY and CDR2 SVGAGI. The CDR3 sequence is 15 residues long. Trimming removed 1 base at V and 8 bases at J, with 17 bases between. CDR3 DNA: TGTGCCAGCAGTTACTATTATGGGGGCTCGGAAGGCTACACCTTC. Translation: CASSYYYGGSEGYTF.

In this sample, this clonotype turned up many times. The V and J genes are TRBV20-1 and TRBJ2-2; 7 nucleotides line up with TRBD1. Germline V gene data show CDR1 as DFQATT and CDR2 as SNEGSKA (reference sequence). J was trimmed by 1 base and V by 6 bases; bases with no gene match: 5. CDR3 length equals 14 residues. As DNA, the CDR3 is TGCAGTGCCACCGGGACAGAGAACACCGGGGAGCTGTTTTTT. This sequence encodes CSATGTENTGELFF.

This clonotype was observed a few times. This sequence joins TRBV27 and TRBJ2-7; perhaps D is TRBD1 or TRBD2 (5 bases each). V shed 2 bases and J shed 1 base, with 15 bases lying between them. The CDR3 contains 16 residues. Germline V CDR1 and CDR2: MNHEY, SMNVEV (reference sequence). The CDR3 DNA reads TGTGCCAGCAGTTTAAAGGGACCCGTCCCATCCTACGAGCAGTACTTC. This translates into CASSLKGPVPSYEQYF.

Details on this clonotype: Just one base apart from a much larger clone, this may be a read error. The rearrangement links TRBV6-5 to TRBJ1-3, with D possibly TRBD1 on 6 matching bases. The CDR3 totals 15 residues. Per the germline V gene, CDR1 is MNHEY and CDR2 is SVGAGI. Written as DNA, the CDR3 is TGTACCAGCAGACGGACAGAGAGCTCTGGAAACACCATATATTTT. Translating it yields CTSRRTESSGNTIYF.

V gene TRBV28 combines with J gene TRBJ1-3, with D perhaps TRBD1 (5 bases). V dropped 4 bases and J dropped 2 bases, with 15 bases sitting between them. The CDR3 is 16 amino acids. Per the germline V gene, CDR1 is MDHEN and CDR2 is SYDVKM. The CDR3 nucleotides read TGTGCCAGCAGTTCTTGCAGGGATAGTGCTGGAAACACCATATATTTT. Amino acid sequence: CASSSCRDSAGNTIYF.

To note about this clonotype: This may be a read error: a much more frequent sequence differs by one nucleotide. The chain uses TRBV7-9 and TRBJ1-1, with D tentatively TRBD1 (5 bases). This CDR3 contains 14 residues. Trimming cost V 8 bases and J 4 bases, with 17 bases left between them. Germline V gives CDR1 SEHNR, CDR2 FQNEAQ (reference sequence). This CDR3 is CASGPPGPLTEAFF. CDR3 sequence (DNA): TGTGCCAGCGGCCCACCAGGGCCCCTCACTGAAGCTTTCTTT.